Listed here are 20 T cell receptor beta chains from one sample, sequenced in a study of blood T cell repertoires in COVID-19. Produced via immunoSEQ multiplex PCR; TCRdb's table is partial and in-frame only. Found here are 25,000 to 30,000 clones, over 85% of them singletons; the top ten hold roughly 8%. Sample: peripheral blood. All receptors derive from a man aged 65 to 85 with active or convalescent COVID-19.

This clone was seen once. The rearrangement joins TRBV19 to TRBJ1-6; D possibly corresponds to TRBD1 (5 bases). The CDR3 has 13 residues. CDR1 is LNHDA and CDR2 is SQIVND in the germline V gene (reference sequence). Deletions cut 7 bases from V and 6 bases from J, with 10 bases between. The CDR3 bases are TGTGCCAGTACCCCGGGGGGTAATTCACCCCTCCACTTT. Its translation: CASTPGGNSPLHF. The full variable domain, with the rest looked up from reference TRBV19 and TRBJ1-6, is DGGITQSPKYLFRKEGQNVTLSCEQNLNHDAMYWYRQDPGQGLRLIYYSQIVNDFQKGDIAEGYSVSREKKESFPLTVTSAQKNPTAFYLCASTPGGNSPLHFGNGTRLTVT.

The chain carries TRBV27 and TRBJ2-3; TRBD1 is a possible D gene (6 bases). Looked up from germline, CDR1 is MNHEY and CDR2 is SMNVEV (reference sequence). The CDR3 sequence is 15 residues long. The ends were cut back, 3 bases at V and 2 bases at J, with 12 bases in the middle. The CDR3 DNA reads TGTGCCAGCAGTTTCTTCAACAGGGACACAGATACGCAGTATTTT. It translates to CASSFFNRDTDTQYF.

The rearrangement uses TRBV7-8 and TRBJ2-4; a possible D gene is TRBD1 (7 bases). Germline loops: CDR1 SGHVS, CDR2 FQNEAQ. The CDR3 extends over 16 amino acids. V was shortened by 1 base and J by 0 bases, with 10 bases between the two germline ends. The CDR3 bases are TGTGCCAGCAGCTTAGGACAGGGACTAGCCAAAAACATTCAGTACTTC. Translating it yields CASSLGQGLAKNIQYF.

This clone came up a few times. The chain has TRBV2 and TRBJ2-1, with 10 positions matching TRBD2. The CDR3 has 15 residues. Trimming cost V 6 bases and J 10 bases; bases outside gene matches: 12. Germline CDR1 is SNHLY and CDR2 is FYNNEI. The CDR3 DNA sequence: TGTGCCAGCAGGAAAGAACTAGCGGGATCAGGGGAGCAGTTCTTC. Protein: CASRKELAGSGEQFF.

This rearrangement joins TRBV6-5 to TRBJ1-2; D may be TRBD1 (5 bases). The germline V gene has CDR1 MNHEY and CDR2 SVGAGI. The V end lost 0 bases, the J end lost 2 bases, and 10 bases lay between the germline ends. This CDR3 is 15 amino acids long. The CDR3 here is CASSYSGGLNYGYTF. CDR3 sequence (DNA): TGTGCCAGCAGTTACTCCGGGGGGTTGAACTATGGCTACACCTTC.

This rearrangement joins TRBV15 to TRBJ2-7; D unresolved. The V and J ends lost 0 bases and 3 bases respectively, with 6 bases between them. The length of the CDR3 is 13 residues. The germline V gene has CDR1 LNHNV and CDR2 YYDKDF (reference sequence). The CDR3 nucleotides are TGTGCCACCAGCAGAGACACTCGCTACGAGCAGTACGTC. Translated: CATSRDTRYEQYV.

The CDR3: CAWSSSMNTEAFF. CDR3 nucleotide sequence: TGTGCCTGGAGTAGTAGCATGAACACTGAAGCTTTCTTT. The chain uses TRBV30 and TRBJ1-1; D not resolved. This CDR3 spans 13 amino acids. The ends were cut back, 2 bases at V and 0 bases at J, with 7 bases in the middle. CDR1 and CDR2 (germline): GTSNPN, SVGIG (reference sequence).

This chain joins TRBV5-6 and TRBJ2-1; 13 nucleotides align to TRBD2. This CDR3 has 17 amino acids. Germline CDR1 is SGHDT and CDR2 is YYEEEE. V dropped 5 bases and J dropped 0; count of bases not matched to a gene: 5. CDR3 coding DNA: TGTGCCAGCAGATATACTAGCGGGGGGGCCTCCTACAATGAGCAGTTCTTC. Encoded protein: CASRYTSGGASYNEQFF.

This chain connects TRBV9 to TRBJ1-1, with 8 nucleotides matching TRBD1. Germline CDR1 SGDLS, CDR2 YYNGEE. The V gene end was trimmed by 0 bases and the J gene end by 1 base; junction bases not matched to a gene: 2. This CDR3 is built from 15 residues. The CDR3 DNA sequence: TGTGCCAGCAGCGTAGAGGGACAGGCGAACACTGAAGCTTTCTTT. Protein product: CASSVEGQANTEAFF.

The chain is built from TRBV9 and TRBJ2-7, with 9 bases lining up with TRBD1. Germline CDR1 and CDR2: SGDLS and YYNGEE. Unmatched junction bases numbered 5, after V lost 2 bases and J lost 5 bases. The CDR3 has 14 amino acids. CDR3 in DNA: TGTGCCAGCAGCGTCACAGGGGGCCCCCACGAGCAGTACTTC. Its translation is CASSVTGGPHEQYF. The variable domain in full, completed from reference TRBV9 and TRBJ2-7, reads DSGVTQTPKHLITATGQRVTLRCSPRSGDLSVYWYQQSLDQGLQFLIQYYNGEERAKGNILERFSAQQFPDLHSELNLSSLELGDSALYFCASSVTGGPHEQYFGPGTRLTVT.

Only one count was recorded for this clone. The rearrangement joins TRBV6-5 to TRBJ2-1, with 10 bases identical to TRBD2. The length of the CDR3 is 14 residues. Germline lookup yields CDR1 MNHEY and CDR2 SVGAGI. Trimming took 6 bases from V and 10 from J; bases not matched to a gene: 9. CDR3 loop: CASRRLAGAYEQFF. The DNA of the CDR3 is TGTGCCAGCAGGAGGCTAGCGGGAGCTTACGAGCAGTTCTTC.

The chain is built from TRBV18 and TRBJ2-1; D possibly corresponds to TRBD1 (6 bases). The CDR3 is 16 residues long. Germline-derived CDR1 and CDR2 are KGHSH and LQKENI. With 1 base removed from V and 7 bases from J, the gap between germline ends came to 17 bases. CDR3 sequence reads: CASSPRENRVGNEQFF. The CDR3 region has the DNA TGTGCCAGCTCACCACGGGAGAACAGGGTGGGAAATGAGCAGTTCTTC. Together with reference TRBV18 and TRBJ2-1, the CDR3 gives the full variable domain: NAGVMQNPRHLVRRRGQEARLRCSPMKGHSHVYWYRQLPEEGLKFMVYLQKENIIDESGMPKERFSAEFPKEGPSILRIQQVVRGDSAAYFCASSPRENRVGNEQFFGPGTRLTVL.

The chain carries TRBV15 and TRBJ2-2; D not certain. Germline V CDR1 and CDR2: LNHNV, YYDKDF (reference sequence). The CDR3 is 16 amino acids. V was trimmed by 1 base and J by 2 bases, leaving 11 bases between them. The CDR3 bases are TGTGCCACCAGCAGAGGGGCAGCTATTAACACCGGGGAGCTGTTTTTT. Translating it yields CATSRGAAINTGELFF.

A single count supports this clone. This chain connects TRBV19 to TRBJ2-6; D perhaps matches TRBD1 (6 bases). V lost 4 bases to trimming and J lost 4 bases, with 17 bases between them. From germline, CDR1 is LNHDA and CDR2 SQIVND (reference sequence). The CDR3 loop spans 17 amino acids. CDR3 nucleotide sequence: TGTGCCAGTAGTACCTCCCGAGGGGGTGGCGGGGCCAACGTCCTGACTTTC. Translating it yields CASSTSRGGGGANVLTF.

The CDR3 region is CASSQSGQGNYGYTF. The CDR3 DNA sequence: TGCGCCAGCAGCCAATCGGGACAGGGCAACTATGGCTACACCTTC. The chain couples TRBV4-1 to TRBJ1-2; 9 nucleotides align to TRBD1. The CDR3 is 15 amino acids. The V and J ends lost 2 bases and 2 bases, in that order; junction bases with no gene match: 3. The germline CDR1 and CDR2 sequences are MGHRA and YSYEKL.

The chain combines TRBV28 with TRBJ1-5; TRBD1 matches at 8 bases. The CDR3 spans 15 residues. Germline V gene sequence: CDR1 MDHEN, CDR2 SYDVKM. The V gene end was trimmed by 6 bases and the J gene end by 0 bases; junction bases not matched to a gene: 4. The CDR3: CASRIGQGSNQPQHF. The CDR3 nucleotides read TGTGCCAGCAGGATCGGACAGGGTAGCAATCAGCCCCAGCATTTT.

The V gene is TRBV24-1, the J gene TRBJ2-1; perhaps TRBD2 as D (7 bases). The CDR3 has 13 residues. Germline CDR1 and CDR2: KGHDR and SFDVKD. Trimming removed 5 bases at V and 10 bases at J, with 14 bases between. The CDR3 loop reads CATSANREGEQFF. CDR3 nucleotides: TGTGCCACCAGTGCCAACAGGGAGGGGGAGCAGTTCTTC.

V gene TRBV27 combines with J gene TRBJ2-2, with D tentatively TRBD1 (6 bases). V was pared by 6 bases and J by 5 bases, with 13 bases between. The germline V gene has CDR1 MNHEY and CDR2 SMNVEV (reference sequence). The CDR3 length is 14 residues. This CDR3 reads CASSRRGQTGELFF. CDR3 nucleotides: TGTGCCAGCAGCCGACGCGGACAGACCGGGGAGCTGTTTTTT.

The chain employs TRBV5-4 and TRBJ1-1; D is undetermined. The germline V gene encodes CDR1 SGHNT and CDR2 YYREEE (reference sequence). Trimming shortened V by 5 bases and J by 6 bases, and 17 bases separated the two germline ends. The CDR3 consists of 14 residues. The CDR3 nucleotides read TGTGCCAGCAGACGTCGCGGAGAGAATCCTGAAGCTTTCTTT. It codes for CASRRRGENPEAFF.

The chain links TRBV7-2 to TRBJ1-6, with 7 bases matching TRBD1. The CDR3 extends over 14 amino acids. The germline CDR1 and CDR2 sequences are SGHTA and FQGNSA. Germline trimming cut 4 bases from V and 8 bases from J; bases unmatched to any gene: 5. The CDR3: CASSSRQGHSPLHF. CDR3 DNA sequence: TGTGCCAGCAGCTCGAGACAGGGACATTCACCCCTCCACTTT.